Below, 8 T cell receptor beta chains from the same sample are listed, as sequenced in a study of vaccination and CD4 T cells after COVID-19. Antigens for these TCRs are unknown. Cultured CD4+ T cell DNA was sequenced using the Oncomine TCR Beta short-read assay. TCRdb itself ran the PCR reads through MiXCR, one entry per CDR3 protein. Here the sample spans around 10,000 distinct CDR3 sequences, 29% being singletons. Treatment specified: approximately 9-day PBMC culture with coronavirus spike peptide pools or control peptides (ViraFEST assay). The sample consisted of cultured CD4+ T cells from blood. These receptors came from a human donor with COVID-19.

This clonotype was seen more than once but under ten times. V gene TRBV20-1 combines with J gene TRBJ2-5; 7 nucleotides agree with TRBD2. J lost 2 bases, V lost 7 bases, and 10 bases had no gene match. This CDR3 is 14 amino acids long. Germline V gene data show CDR1 as DFQATT and CDR2 as SNEGSKA (reference sequence). This chain's CDR3 is CSGGGGELQETQYF. CDR3 nucleotides: TGCAGTGGGGGGGGAGGGGAGCTGCAAGAGACCCAGTACTTC.

The chain has TRBV11-3 and TRBJ2-1, with D perhaps assigned TRBD1 or TRBD2 (6 bases each). The length of the CDR3 is 14 residues. Germline CDR1 reads SGHNT; CDR2 reads YENEEA. With 8 bases removed from V and 3 bases from J, the gap between germline ends came to 14 bases. This chain's CDR3 is CASAQGGSYNEQFF. The CDR3 DNA sequence: TGTGCCAGCGCCCAAGGGGGGAGCTACAATGAGCAGTTCTTC. Full variable domain (rest looked up from reference TRBV11-3 and TRBJ2-1): EAGVVQSPRYKIIEKKQPVAFWCNPISGHNTLYWYLQNLGQGPELLIRYENEEAVDDSQLPKDRFSAERLKGVDSTLKIQPAELGDSAVYLCASAQGGSYNEQFFGPGTRLTVL.

The chain has TRBV2 and TRBJ2-5, with unresolved D. The V and J ends lost 3 bases and 5 bases respectively, with 10 bases between them. CDR1 is SNHLY, CDR2 FYNNEI, per germline. CDR3 length: 13 residues. CDR3 sequence reads: CASSEPRVETQYF. CDR3 nucleotides: TGTGCCAGCAGTGAGCCTCGGGTCGAGACCCAGTACTTC.

The chain uses TRBV14 and TRBJ1-6; perhaps TRBD1 as D (5 bases). The CDR3 contains 15 residues. Germline assignment: CDR1 SGHDN and CDR2 FVKESK. The V end was cut by 4 bases, the J end by 5 bases, with 12 bases between. The CDR3 DNA follows: TGTGCCAGCAGCCGTCCGCAGGGAAATAATTCACCCCTCCACTTT. As protein: CASSRPQGNNSPLHF. Looking up the rest from reference TRBV14 and TRBJ1-6 gives the full variable domain: EAGVTQFPSHSVIEKGQTVTLRCDPISGHDNLYWYRRVMGKEIKFLLHFVKESKQDESGMPNNRFLAERTGGTYSTLKVQPAELEDSGVYFCASSRPQGNNSPLHFGNGTRLTVT.

This clonotype came up once. The V and J genes are TRBV20-1 and TRBJ2-7, with D hard to call. Per the germline V gene, CDR1 is DFQATT and CDR2 is SNEGSKA (reference sequence). The CDR3 consists of 13 residues. Deletions cut 3 bases from V and 2 bases from J, with 11 bases between. The CDR3 region is CSASIRWTYEQYF. In DNA form, the CDR3 reads TGCAGTGCTAGTATTCGCTGGACCTACGAGCAGTACTTC.

There are a few counts of this clonotype. The rearrangement joins TRBV20-1 to TRBJ1-1, with D uncertain. The CDR3 runs 14 residues. V was pared by 0 bases and J by 1 base, with 9 bases between. CDR1 and CDR2 from the germline V gene are DFQATT and SNEGSKA (reference sequence). In nucleotides, the CDR3 is TGCAGTGCTAGAGATAGTCAGCGGAACACTGAAGCTTTCTTT. Translating it yields CSARDSQRNTEAFF.

This clonotype was seen only a few times. This CDR3 reads CASRNSGGGETQYF. The CDR3 DNA reads TGTGCCAGTAGAAATTCAGGGGGCGGAGAGACCCAGTACTTC. The chain employs TRBV19 and TRBJ2-5, with 8 bases identical to TRBD1. V lost 6 bases, J lost 4 bases, and 7 bases stayed unmatched. This CDR3 is 14 amino acids long. From germline, CDR1 is LNHDA and CDR2 SQIVND (reference sequence).

The chain links TRBV11-3 to TRBJ2-7; the D gene is possibly TRBD1 (6 bases). This CDR3 has 14 amino acids. V gave up 5 bases and J gave up 2 bases, with 13 bases separating them. Looked up from germline, CDR1 is SGHNT and CDR2 is YENEEA. CDR3 coding DNA: TGTGCCAGCAGCATACAGGGTAAGGCCTACGAGCAGTACTTC. The encoded protein is CASSIQGKAYEQYF.